This TCR beta chain stems from a study of tumor-infiltrating lymphocytes in glioblastoma multiforme. With 5 bases clipped from V and 5 bases from J, the junction kept 6 bases outside the gene matches. This CDR3 is built from 16 residues. Germline values: CDR1 SGHAT, CDR2 FQNNGV. TCRB libraries came from RNA via three nested multiplex PCR rounds. Via MiXCR, TCRdb re-called the multiplex PCR reads, giving one row per CDR3 protein. Counted here are 12,000 to 15,000 distinct CDR3 sequences, 65% to 75% occurring once; the ten biggest clones make up over 35%. This clonotype was counted only a few times. The receptor was isolated from a male donor with glioblastoma. Source material: brain tumor tissue. The chain carries TRBV11-2 and TRBJ2-3; TRBD2 matches at 14 bases. The CDR3 DNA reads as TGTGCCAGCAGCGACGGGACTAGCGGGAGCGGAGATACGCAGTATTTT. It encodes CASSDGTSGSGDTQYF.